These 19 T cell receptor beta chains originate from one sample sequenced in a study of cytomegalovirus exposure and HLA in healthy donors. Primers included in the PCR were 60 Vbeta and 13 Jbeta primers. Assay: immunoSEQ multiplex PCR; the TCRdb copy retains only in-frame clones and omits some. The sample holds around 150,000 clones, under 90% seen once. The sample consisted of PBMCs. The receptors were sampled from a man between 25 and 39 years old in good health and CMV-seronegative.

The V gene is TRBV5-4, the J gene TRBJ2-5; 9 positions agree with TRBD1. V was clipped by 3 bases and J by 2 bases; unmatched bases: 5. CDR1 is SGHNT and CDR2 is YYREEE in the germline V gene (reference sequence). The CDR3 sequence is 15 residues long. This chain's CDR3 is CASSSGQGRQETQYF. Written as DNA, the CDR3 is TGTGCCAGCAGCTCGGGACAGGGTAGACAAGAGACCCAGTACTTC. Using reference TRBV5-4 and TRBJ2-5 for the parts outside the CDR3, the full variable domain is ETGVTQSPTHLIKTRGQQVTLRCSSQSGHNTVSWYQQALGQGPQFIFQYYREEENGRGNFPPRFSGLQFPNYSSELNVNALELDDSALYLCASSSGQGRQETQYFGPGTRLLVL.

This clone has a handful of counts. This rearrangement joins TRBV5-4 to TRBJ2-1, with D possibly TRBD1 on 5 matching bases. CDR3 length: 13 residues. Germline-derived CDR1 and CDR2 are SGHNT and YYREEE (reference sequence). Trimming took 0 bases from V and 6 from J, leaving 7 bases between them. The CDR3 region is CASSLGQSNEQFF. CDR3 coding DNA: TGTGCCAGCAGCTTGGGACAGTCCAATGAGCAGTTCTTC. Full variable domain (remainder filled in from reference TRBV5-4 and TRBJ2-1): ETGVTQSPTHLIKTRGQQVTLRCSSQSGHNTVSWYQQALGQGPQFIFQYYREEENGRGNFPPRFSGLQFPNYSSELNVNALELDDSALYLCASSLGQSNEQFFGPGTRLTVL.

This chain uses TRBV28 with TRBJ1-1, with D maybe TRBD1 (6 bases). Trimming removed 5 bases at V and 1 base at J, with 14 bases between. Germline V lookup: CDR1 MDHEN, CDR2 SYDVKM. The CDR3 loop spans 15 amino acids. CDR3 DNA sequence: TGTGCCAGCAGTCCAATTAACAGGGCGAACACTGAAGCTTTCTTT. Protein product: CASSPINRANTEAFF.

This chain links TRBV7-9 with TRBJ2-7, with 10 nucleotides matching TRBD2. Germline V gene sequence: CDR1 SEHNR, CDR2 FQNEAQ (reference sequence). Trimming cost V 5 bases and J 4 bases; bases outside gene matches: 8. The CDR3 is 15 residues long. CDR3 sequence (DNA): TGTGCCAGCAGCCCAAAAACTAGCGGGAAATACGAGCAGTACTTC. Amino acid sequence: CASSPKTSGKYEQYF. Full variable domain (rest looked up from reference TRBV7-9 and TRBJ2-7): DTGVSQNPRHKITKRGQNVTFRCDPISEHNRLYWYRQTLGQGPEFLTYFQNEAQLEKSRLLSDRFSAERPKGSFSTLEIQRTEQGDSAMYLCASSPKTSGKYEQYFGPGTRLTVT.

The chain carries TRBV30 and TRBJ1-2, with D possibly matching TRBD1 (6 bases). The CDR3 length is 15 residues. The ends were cut back, 5 bases at V and 5 bases at J, with 21 bases in the middle. Germline lookup yields CDR1 GTSNPN and CDR2 SVGIG (reference sequence). The CDR3 nucleotides are TGTGCCTGGGGGACACCAAAGGGGGTCCTTTATGGCTACACCTTC. Translated: CAWGTPKGVLYGYTF.

The V call is TRBV5-6, the J call TRBJ2-2, with 7 bases that match TRBD1. Losses at the gene ends were 0 bases for V and 5 bases for J; bases not matched to a gene: 7. This CDR3 spans 16 amino acids. CDR1 is SGHDT and CDR2 is YYEEEE in the germline V gene. CDR3 protein: CASSLDTGDGTGELFF. CDR3 nucleotides: TGTGCCAGCAGCTTGGATACAGGGGACGGAACCGGGGAGCTGTTTTTT. Variable domain in full (rest from reference TRBV5-6 and TRBJ2-2): DAGVTQSPTHLIKTRGQQVTLRCSPKSGHDTVSWYQQALGQGPQFIFQYYEEEERQRGNFPDRFSGHQFPNYSSELNVNALLLGDSALYLCASSLDTGDGTGELFFGEGSRLTVL.

Only one count was recorded for this clone. The V call is TRBV5-1, the J call TRBJ2-7, with TRBD2 matching 9 bases. The germline V gene encodes CDR1 SGHRS and CDR2 YFSETQ. The CDR3 covers 14 residues. The junction had 4 bases not matched to a gene; V was cut back by 4 bases and J by 2 bases. This CDR3 reads CASSPLAGAYEQYF. In DNA form, the CDR3 reads TGCGCCAGCAGCCCGTTAGCGGGAGCCTACGAGCAGTACTTC.

The chain links TRBV7-9 to TRBJ2-3, with no clear D. Per the germline V gene, CDR1 is SEHNR and CDR2 is FQNEAQ (reference sequence). V was clipped by 2 bases and J by 6 bases, with 6 bases between them. This CDR3 contains 12 residues. CDR3 region: CASSLFGDTQYF. The CDR3 DNA follows: TGTGCCAGCAGCTTATTCGGGGATACGCAGTATTTT. Full variable domain (missing parts from reference TRBV7-9 and TRBJ2-3): DTGVSQNPRHKITKRGQNVTFRCDPISEHNRLYWYRQTLGQGPEFLTYFQNEAQLEKSRLLSDRFSAERPKGSFSTLEIQRTEQGDSAMYLCASSLFGDTQYFGPGTRLTVL.

The chain couples TRBV7-3 to TRBJ2-2, with a weak D call TRBD1 (5 bases). Germline V gene data show CDR1 as SGHTA and CDR2 as FQGTGA. Deletions cut 5 bases from V and 4 bases from J, with 17 bases between. The CDR3 has 16 residues. CDR3 region: CASSPARQGGTGELFF. Here the CDR3 DNA reads TGTGCCAGCAGCCCAGCGCGTCAGGGCGGCACCGGGGAGCTGTTTTTT.

The V call is TRBV29-1, the J call TRBJ2-7, with a weak D call TRBD1 (6 bases). Trimming left V 4 bases short and J 2 bases short, with 15 bases between. The CDR3 totals 14 residues. Germline CDR1 and CDR2: SQVTM and ANQGSEA. This CDR3 is CSVVGQRRTYEQYF. The CDR3 bases are TGCAGCGTTGTCGGACAGCGTCGTACCTACGAGCAGTACTTC.

This chain joins TRBV27 and TRBJ1-2, with a weak D call TRBD1 (6 bases). The V end was cut by 5 bases, the J end by 6 bases, with 16 bases between. Germline V CDR1 and CDR2: MNHEY, SMNVEV (reference sequence). The CDR3 has 14 residues. The chain's CDR3 is CASSPRGGRDGYTF. In DNA form, the CDR3 reads TGTGCCAGCAGTCCAAGGGGGGGTCGGGATGGCTACACCTTC.

This clone came up once. This rearrangement joins TRBV12-5 to TRBJ1-6, with D uncertain. This CDR3 spans 13 amino acids. Germline-derived CDR1 and CDR2 are LGHNT and FRNRAP. Trimming stripped 7 bases from V and 7 bases from J, with 11 bases between. DNA of the CDR3: TGTGCTAGTGCTCTGAACGCGAATTCACCCCTCCACTTT. Translation: CASALNANSPLHF.

The CDR3 DNA is TGCAGCGTTGAGCCGCGCCACGAGGTAGTGGAGACCCAGTACTTC. It translates to CSVEPRHEVVETQYF. The chain has TRBV29-1 and TRBJ2-5; D is undetermined. The CDR3 has 15 residues. V was trimmed by 3 bases and J by 5 bases, leaving 19 bases between them. Germline V gene lookup returns CDR1 SQVTM and CDR2 ANQGSEA.

This rearrangement joins TRBV6-1 to TRBJ1-3; maybe TRBD1 (6 bases). Trimming left V 4 bases short and J 2 bases short, with 21 bases between. Germline V gives CDR1 MNHNS, CDR2 SASEGT. The CDR3 has 18 residues. In DNA form, the CDR3 reads TGTGCCAGCAGTGGGACAGCGGCTTGGCTCGGGACTGGAAACACCATATATTTT. Translating it yields CASSGTAAWLGTGNTIYF.

J is TRBJ2-3 and V is TRBV9; TRBD2 matches 9 bases. Germline CDR1 SGDLS, CDR2 YYNGEE. V lost 0 bases, J lost 3 bases, and 5 bases stayed unmatched. This CDR3 region has 16 residues. The CDR3 nucleotides read TGTGCCAGCAGCGTAGTGGGTAGCGGGGGAACAGATACGCAGTATTTT. Its protein product is CASSVVGSGGTDTQYF.

Here the CDR3 reads CASTGSGAGNSPLHF. The CDR3 DNA reads TGTGCCAGCACCGGATCGGGAGCTGGGAATTCACCCCTCCACTTT. The chain combines TRBV25-1 with TRBJ1-6; D gene ambiguous. Germline CDR1 reads MGHDK; CDR2 reads SYGVNS. The CDR3 loop spans 15 amino acids. Between the trimmed V and J ends, which lost 7 bases and 7 bases, there was a span of 17 bases.

CDR3 sequence: CASSPWTGANTEAFF. The CDR3 coding sequence is TGCGCCAGCAGCCCCTGGACAGGAGCCAACACTGAAGCTTTCTTT. The V call is TRBV4-3, the J call TRBJ1-1; 7 bases agree with TRBD1. V lost 4 bases to trimming and J lost 2 bases; unmatched junction nucleotides: 7. The CDR3 has 15 residues. The germline V gene has CDR1 LGHNA and CDR2 YSLEER.

The chain carries TRBV19 and TRBJ1-5; tentatively, D is TRBD1 (6 bases). V shed 0 bases and J shed 5 bases, with 14 bases lying between them. The CDR3 contains 16 residues. Germline lookup yields CDR1 LNHDA and CDR2 SQIVND (reference sequence). The CDR3, as DNA: TGTGCCAGTAGTATAGATCGAGGGGGGGACGATCAGCCCCAGCATTTT. Translation: CASSIDRGGDDQPQHF.

The rearrangement joins TRBV7-2 to TRBJ1-1, with D unresolved. Germline V gene sequence: CDR1 SGHTA, CDR2 FQGNSA. This CDR3 has 16 residues. V lost 5 bases and J lost 6, with 22 bases in between. The chain's CDR3 is CASSPPKRLLGAEAFF. The CDR3, as DNA: TGTGCCAGCAGCCCCCCGAAGCGTCTCCTAGGCGCTGAAGCTTTCTTT.